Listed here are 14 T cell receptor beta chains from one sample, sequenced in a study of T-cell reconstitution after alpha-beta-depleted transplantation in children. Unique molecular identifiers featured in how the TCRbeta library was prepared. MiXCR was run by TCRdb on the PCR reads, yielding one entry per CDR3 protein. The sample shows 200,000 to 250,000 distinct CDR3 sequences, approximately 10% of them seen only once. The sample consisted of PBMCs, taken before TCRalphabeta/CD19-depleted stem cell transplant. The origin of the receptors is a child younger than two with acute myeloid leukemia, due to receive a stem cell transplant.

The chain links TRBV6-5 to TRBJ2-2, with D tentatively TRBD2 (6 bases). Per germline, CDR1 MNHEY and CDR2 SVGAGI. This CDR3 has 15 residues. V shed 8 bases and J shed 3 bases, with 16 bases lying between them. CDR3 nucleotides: TGTGCCAGCGTTGGGGGGATTGGGCACACCGGGGAGCTGTTTTTT. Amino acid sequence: CASVGGIGHTGELFF.

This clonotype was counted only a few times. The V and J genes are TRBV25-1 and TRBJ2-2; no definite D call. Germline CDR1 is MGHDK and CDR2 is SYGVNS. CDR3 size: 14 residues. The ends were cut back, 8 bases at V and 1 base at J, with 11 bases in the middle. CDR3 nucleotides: TGTGCCAGCCGGTTTGGGGAGAACACCGGGGAGCTGTTTTTT. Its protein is CASRFGENTGELFF.

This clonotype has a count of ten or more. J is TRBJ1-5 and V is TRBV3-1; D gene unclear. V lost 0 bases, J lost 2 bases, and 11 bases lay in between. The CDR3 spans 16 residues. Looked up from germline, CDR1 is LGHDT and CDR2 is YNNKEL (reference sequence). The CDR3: CASSQEPPSGNQPQHF. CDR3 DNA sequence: TGTGCCAGCAGCCAAGAGCCGCCCTCGGGCAATCAGCCCCAGCATTTT.

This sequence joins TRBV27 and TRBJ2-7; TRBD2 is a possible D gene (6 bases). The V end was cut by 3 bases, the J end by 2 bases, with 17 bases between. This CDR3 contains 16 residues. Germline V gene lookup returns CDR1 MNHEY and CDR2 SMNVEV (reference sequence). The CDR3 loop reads CASSFGGAGTTYEQYF. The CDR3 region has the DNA TGTGCCAGCAGTTTCGGAGGGGCGGGGACCACCTACGAGCAGTACTTC.

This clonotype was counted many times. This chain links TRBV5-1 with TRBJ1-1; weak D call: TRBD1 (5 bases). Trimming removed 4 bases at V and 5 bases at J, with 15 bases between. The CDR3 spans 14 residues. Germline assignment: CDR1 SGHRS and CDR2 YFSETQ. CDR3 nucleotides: TGCGCCAGCAGCCCCCGGGGGGGAATGACTGAAGCTTTCTTT. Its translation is CASSPRGGMTEAFF.

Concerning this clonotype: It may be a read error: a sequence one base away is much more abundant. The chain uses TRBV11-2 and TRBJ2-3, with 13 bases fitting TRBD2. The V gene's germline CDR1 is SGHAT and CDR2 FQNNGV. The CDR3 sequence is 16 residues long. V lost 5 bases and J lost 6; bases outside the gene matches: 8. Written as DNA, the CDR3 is TGTGCCAGCAGCCCTAGGACTAGCGGGAGATGGGATACGCAGTATTTT. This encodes CASSPRTSGRWDTQYF.

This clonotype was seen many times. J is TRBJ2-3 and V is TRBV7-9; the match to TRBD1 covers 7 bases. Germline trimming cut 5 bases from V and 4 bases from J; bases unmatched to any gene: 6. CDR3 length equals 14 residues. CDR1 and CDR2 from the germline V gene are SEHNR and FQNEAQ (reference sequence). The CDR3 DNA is TGTGCCAGCAGCCAAGACAGGGTTTCAGATACGCAGTATTTT. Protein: CASSQDRVSDTQYF.

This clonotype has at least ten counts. For the CDR3, the DNA is TGTGCCAGTAGCCCCCGGGGACAGGGCTTGGATACGCAGTATTTT. Protein: CASSPRGQGLDTQYF. The rearrangement joins TRBV19 to TRBJ2-3, with 9 bases that match TRBD1. The germline V gene has CDR1 LNHDA and CDR2 SQIVND (reference sequence). With V trimmed by 6 bases and J by 6 bases, 10 bases remained unmatched. This CDR3 has 15 amino acids.

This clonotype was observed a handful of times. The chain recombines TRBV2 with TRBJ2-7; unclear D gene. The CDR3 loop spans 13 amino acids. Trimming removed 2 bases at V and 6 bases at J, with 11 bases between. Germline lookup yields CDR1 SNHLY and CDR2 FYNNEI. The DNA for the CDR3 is TGTGCCAGCAGTGAACCCTTTCAGGTCGAGCAGTACTTC. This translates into CASSEPFQVEQYF.

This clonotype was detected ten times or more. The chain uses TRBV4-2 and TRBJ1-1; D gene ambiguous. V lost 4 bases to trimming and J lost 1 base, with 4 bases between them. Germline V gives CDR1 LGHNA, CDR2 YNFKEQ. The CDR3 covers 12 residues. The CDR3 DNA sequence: TGTGCCAGCAGCCGATCGAACACTGAAGCTTTCTTT. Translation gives CASSRSNTEAFF.

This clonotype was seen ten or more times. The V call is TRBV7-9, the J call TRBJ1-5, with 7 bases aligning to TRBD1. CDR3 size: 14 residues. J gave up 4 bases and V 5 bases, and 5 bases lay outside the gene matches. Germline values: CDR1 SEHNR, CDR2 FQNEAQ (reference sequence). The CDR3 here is CASSQGQTNQPQHF. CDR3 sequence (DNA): TGTGCCAGCAGCCAGGGACAGACAAATCAGCCCCAGCATTTT. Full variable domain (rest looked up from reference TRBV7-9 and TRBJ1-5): DTGVSQNPRHKITKRGQNVTFRCDPISEHNRLYWYRQTLGQGPEFLTYFQNEAQLEKSRLLSDRFSAERPKGSFSTLEIQRTEQGDSAMYLCASSQGQTNQPQHFGDGTRLSIL.

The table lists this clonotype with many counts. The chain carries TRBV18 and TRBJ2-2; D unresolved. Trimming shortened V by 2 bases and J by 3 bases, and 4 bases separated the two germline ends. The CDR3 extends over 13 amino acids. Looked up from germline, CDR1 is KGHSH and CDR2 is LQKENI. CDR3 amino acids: CASSPTYTGELFF. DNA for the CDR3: TGTGCCAGCTCACCAACTTACACCGGGGAGCTGTTTTTT.

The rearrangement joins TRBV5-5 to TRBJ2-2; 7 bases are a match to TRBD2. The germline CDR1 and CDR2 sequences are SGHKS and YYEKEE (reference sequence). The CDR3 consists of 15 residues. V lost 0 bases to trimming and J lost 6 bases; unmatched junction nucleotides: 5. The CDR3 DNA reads TGTGCCAGCAGCTTGGAGGAGGCGGGAGCCGGGGAGCTGTTTTTT. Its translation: CASSLEEAGAGELFF.

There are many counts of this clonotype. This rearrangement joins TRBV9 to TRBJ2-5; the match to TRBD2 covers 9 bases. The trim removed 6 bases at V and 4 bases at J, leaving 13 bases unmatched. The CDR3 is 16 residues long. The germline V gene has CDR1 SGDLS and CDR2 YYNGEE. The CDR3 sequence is CASTNGAGGRGETQYF. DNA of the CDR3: TGTGCCAGCACCAACGGAGCGGGCGGGAGGGGAGAGACCCAGTACTTC.